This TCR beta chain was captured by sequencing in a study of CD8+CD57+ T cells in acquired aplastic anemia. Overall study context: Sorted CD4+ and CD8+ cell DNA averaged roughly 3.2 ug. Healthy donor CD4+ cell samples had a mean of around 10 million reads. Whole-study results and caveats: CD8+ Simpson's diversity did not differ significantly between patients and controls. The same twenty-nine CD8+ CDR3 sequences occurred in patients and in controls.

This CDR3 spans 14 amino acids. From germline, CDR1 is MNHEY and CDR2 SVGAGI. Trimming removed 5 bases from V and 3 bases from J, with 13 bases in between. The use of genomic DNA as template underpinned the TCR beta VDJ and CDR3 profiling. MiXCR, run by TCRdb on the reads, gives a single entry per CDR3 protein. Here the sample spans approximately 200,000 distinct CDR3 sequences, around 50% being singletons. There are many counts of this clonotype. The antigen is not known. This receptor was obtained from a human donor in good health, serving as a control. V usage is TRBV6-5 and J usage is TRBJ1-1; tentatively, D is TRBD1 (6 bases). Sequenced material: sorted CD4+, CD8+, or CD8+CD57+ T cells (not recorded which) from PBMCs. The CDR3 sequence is CASSRKGGDTEAFF. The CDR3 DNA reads TGTGCCAGCAGTCGCAAGGGGGGAGACACTGAAGCTTTCTTT.